A selection of T cell receptor beta chains follows, all from one sample in a study of technical replicates of blood from several donors. Clones were read by immunoSEQ multiplex PCR, and TCRdb kept only the in-frame ones, dropping some. This table has approximately 97,000 clones, approximately 96% appearing once. Sequencing was performed on T cells isolated from PBMCs. These receptors were obtained from a human donor in good health. Each CDR3 is given with its conserved first and last residue. A D gene is named only where the DNA matches it firmly. Clone size is stated in some rows and not others, as once, few, many or a class when expanded.

v_gene	j_gene	d_gene	abundance	CDR3nt	CDR3aa
TRBV7-9	TRBJ2-2	.	.	TGTGCCAGCAGCTTCCCTAGGCCCAACCACGACACCGGGGAGCTGTTTTTT	CASSFPRPNHDTGELFF
TRBV7-8	TRBJ2-7	.	.	TGTGCCAGCAGCTGGACAGGGGATGTAGGGAGCGGGAGAGTAGCCTACGAGCAGTACTTC	CASSWTGDVGSGRVAYEQYF
TRBV7-2	TRBJ1-1	.	.	TGTGCCAGCAGCCACGGGCCTTTAGCGGCTTTCTTT	CASSHGPLAAFF
TRBV25-1	TRBJ2-5	TRBD2	.	TGTGCCAGCAGTGATCCAATTAGCGGGAGCTGGGAGACCCAGTACTTC	CASSDPISGSWETQYF
TRBV11-2	TRBJ2-1	.	.	TGTGCCAGCAGCTTAGATACGACTAGTGTCAATGAGCAGTTCTTC	CASSLDTTSVNEQFF
TRBV9	TRBJ2-3	TRBD2	.	TGTGCCAGCAGCGTGGGGACTAGCGGGGTCACAGATACGCAGTATTTT	CASSVGTSGVTDTQYF
TRBV27	TRBJ1-4	.	.	TGTGCCAGCAGTTTGCGACAGGTAAGTAATGAAAAACTGTTTTTT	CASSLRQVSNEKLFF
TRBV10-3	TRBJ2-7	TRBD2	.	TGTGCCATCAGAGTTAGCGGGGGCGACTACGAGCAGTACTTC	CAIRVSGGDYEQYF
TRBV5-1	TRBJ1-1	.	.	TGCGCCAGCAGCTTGGCCCGGAACACTGAAGCTTTCTTT	CASSLARNTEAFF
TRBV7-9	TRBJ2-6	.	.	TGTGCCAGCAGCCCTCACCCGGGAAGTGGGGCCAACGTCCTGACTTTC	CASSPHPGSGANVLTF
TRBV5-1	TRBJ2-7	TRBD2	.	TGCGCCAGCAGCGGGTTAGCGGGAGGGAGGTACGAGCAGTACTTC	CASSGLAGGRYEQYF
TRBV2	TRBJ1-5	TRBD1	.	TGTGCCAGCAGGGAGACAGGGGTCTATAGCAATCAGCCCCAGCATTTT	CASRETGVYSNQPQHF
TRBV10-3	TRBJ2-2	TRBD2	.	TGTGCCATCAGTGAAAGGACTAGCGGGAGGCCCGGGGAGCTGTTTTTT	CAISERTSGRPGELFF
TRBV12-5	TRBJ2-5	.	.	TGTGCTAGTGGGTTAGCGGTTCAAGAGACCCAGTACTTC	CASGLAVQETQYF
TRBV19	TRBJ2-7	TRBD2	.	TGTGCCAGTAGGGAGCCGGGCGGGAGCTCCTACGAGCAGTACTTC	CASREPGGSSYEQYF
TRBV5-4	TRBJ1-5	.	.	TGTGCCAGCAGCCTCTTAAGACAGGGCAATCAGCCCCAGCATTTT	CASSLLRQGNQPQHF
TRBV10-3	TRBJ2-7	.	.	TGTGCCATCAGTAATATAGCGGCGAGCTCCTACGAGCAGTACTTC	CAISNIAASSYEQYF
TRBV28	TRBJ2-4	.	.	TGTGCCAGCAGTTTGGAGACCGCGGGGTTTTTCATTCAGTACTTC	CASSLETAGFFIQYF
TRBV21-1	TRBJ1-2	.	once	TGTGCCAGCAGCACTAGACAGGGCGTCTATGGCTACACCTTC	CASSTRQGVYGYTF